The source of this T cell receptor (beta chain) is a study of T cells after posttransplantation cyclophosphamide. V was clipped by 5 bases and J by 11 bases; unmatched bases: 14. This CDR3 contains 15 residues. Germline values: CDR1 SGHKS, CDR2 YYEKEE (reference sequence). Busulfan-fludarabine conditioning, marrow transplant, and cyclophosphamide on days +3 and +4 were administered. In this sample, this clone is medium-sized. Assay: immunoSEQ multiplex PCR; the TCRdb copy retains only in-frame clones and omits some. The table lists roughly 2,700 clones, with no singletons. Sequenced here: PBMCs, sampled after allogeneic stem cell transplant with posttransplant cyclophosphamide. This chain links TRBV5-5 with TRBJ2-1; the match to TRBD1 covers 9 bases. The receptor was isolated from a female patient aged 45-65 years who received an allogeneic stem cell transplant from a related donor, was CMV-positive, and had no GVHD. The T cells may partly be graft donor cells. For the CDR3, the DNA is TGTGCCAGCAGTCCGCCGGGACAGGGACGAATTAAGCAGTTCTTC. Protein product: CASSPPGQGRIKQFF.